This T cell receptor beta chain was identified in a study of T-cell reconstitution after alpha-beta-depleted transplantation in children. General study results and limits: The authors attributed T-cell counts and diversity one year after transplant mostly to newly produced T cells.

Preparation of the TCRbeta library involved a method that used unique molecular identifiers. TCRdb re-called the PCR reads with MiXCR, one entry per CDR3 protein. The table records fewer than 250,000 distinct CDR3 sequences, 17% of them present only once. With respect to this clonotype: Its specificity is not known.

With V trimmed by 7 bases and J by 7 bases, 9 bases remained unmatched. Germline CDR1 reads GTSNPN; CDR2 reads SVGIG (reference sequence). The CDR3 runs to 13 residues. The sequence was collected from a male patient between 2 and 9 years old who had a stem cell transplant for acute lymphoblastic leukemia, so the T cells may come from the graft donor. The rearrangement joins TRBV30 to TRBJ2-2; 7 bases fit TRBD1. The starting material was PBMCs, mostly from graft donor cells, obtained 360 days after TCRalphabeta/CD19-depleted stem cell transplant. CDR3 sequence (DNA): TGTGCCTCGGACAGGCTTACTGGCGGGGAGCTGTTTTTT. It encodes CASDRLTGGELFF.